This T cell receptor beta chain was identified in a study of cytomegalovirus exposure and HLA in healthy donors. This clone was seen a few times. Its antigen is unknown. PCR involved 60 Vbeta and 13 Jbeta primers. Produced via immunoSEQ multiplex PCR; TCRdb's table is partial and in-frame only. Here the sample spans some 160,000 clones, about 73% being singletons. The CDR3 length is 19 residues. Losses at the gene ends were 3 bases for V and 2 bases for J; bases not matched to a gene: 17. Germline V gene lookup returns CDR1 LGHNA and CDR2 YNFKEQ. Notes on the study in general: Most of the TCR beta V segments (in an earlier analysis) were productive either about 87% or about 30% of the time. As a later analysis revealed, the rate of TCR association differed by HLA locus, with DRB1 most and HLA-C fewest. Analyzed later, most CMV-associated TCR beta chains appeared HLA-restricted.

The genes are TRBV4-2 and TRBJ2-7; 9 bases align to TRBD1. The sequencing input was PBMCs. This clonotype was obtained from a woman between 40 and 50 years old in good health and CMV-seronegative. The CDR3 sequence is CASSHPSRGWDRVPYEQYF. The DNA of the CDR3 is TGTGCCAGCAGCCACCCCTCCCGGGGATGGGACAGGGTCCCCTACGAGCAGTACTTC.